Listed here are 18 T cell receptor beta chains from one sample, sequenced in a study of siplizumab effects on memory and regulatory T cells. The protocol was immunoSEQ multiplex PCR, while the TCRdb copy is restricted to in-frame clones and leaves out a portion. The data show tens of thousands of clones, approximately 93% seen once. Sequenced: non-Treg CD4+ T cells sorted from blood. These receptor sequences come from a human donor in good health.

This sequence joins TRBV7-2 and TRBJ2-1, with a weak D call TRBD2 (5 bases). Germline CDR1 reads SGHTA; CDR2 reads FQGNSA. The CDR3 extends over 14 amino acids. Trimming cost V 7 bases and J 7 bases, with 17 bases left between them. CDR3 DNA sequence: TGTGCCAGCAAGAGGACGACATCGGGAAATGAGCAGTTCTTC. Translating gives CASKRTTSGNEQFF. Looking up the rest from reference TRBV7-2 and TRBJ2-1 gives the full variable domain: GAGVSQSPSNKVTEKGKDVELRCDPISGHTALYWYRQSLGQGLEFLIYFQGNSAPDKSGLPSDRFSAERTGGSVSTLTIQRTQQEDSAVYLCASKRTTSGNEQFFGPGTRLTVL.

This rearrangement joins TRBV30 to TRBJ2-1; D may be TRBD2 (6 bases). Trimming shortened V by 0 bases and J by 4 bases, and 13 bases separated the two germline ends. The CDR3 runs to 15 residues. Germline V CDR1 and CDR2: GTSNPN, SVGIG (reference sequence). CDR3 protein: CAWSVGSGAYNEQFF. The CDR3 DNA sequence: TGTGCCTGGAGTGTCGGGAGCGGCGCGTACAATGAGCAGTTCTTC.

The rearrangement links TRBV7-9 to TRBJ2-3, with 11 bases aligning to TRBD2. The V and J ends lost 0 bases and 6 bases, in that order; junction bases with no gene match: 5. Germline lookup yields CDR1 SEHNR and CDR2 FQNEAQ (reference sequence). The CDR3 totals 16 residues. The CDR3 nucleotides are TGTGCCAGCAGCTTAGCTAGCGGGGGGGCCTCCGATACGCAGTATTTT. This encodes CASSLASGGASDTQYF.

This chain links TRBV7-2 with TRBJ2-3; the D call may be TRBD1 or TRBD2 (5 bases each). Trimming took off 5 bases at V and 4 bases at J, with 10 bases between the two ends. The CDR3 runs 13 residues. The germline V gene encodes CDR1 SGHTA and CDR2 FQGNSA. CDR3 nucleotides: TGTGCCAGCAGCCCGGGACCACCAGATACGCAGTATTTT. It codes for CASSPGPPDTQYF.

The chain joins TRBV9 to TRBJ1-3; unclear D gene. The CDR3 is 15 residues long. Per germline, CDR1 SGDLS and CDR2 YYNGEE. V lost 2 bases and J lost 0, with 9 bases in between. The CDR3 bases are TGTGCCAGCAGCGTGTCCTCGGTCTCTGGAAACACCATATATTTT. The encoded protein is CASSVSSVSGNTIYF. Using reference TRBV9 and TRBJ1-3 for the parts outside the CDR3, the full variable domain is DSGVTQTPKHLITATGQRVTLRCSPRSGDLSVYWYQQSLDQGLQFLIQYYNGEERAKGNILERFSAQQFPDLHSELNLSSLELGDSALYFCASSVSSVSGNTIYFGEGSWLTVV.

Note on this clone: An end of the junction differs from the germline gene, which may be a read error. The V gene is TRBV4-2, the J gene TRBJ1-4; tentatively, D is TRBD1 (6 bases). Germline assignment: CDR1 LGHNA and CDR2 YNFKEQ. This CDR3 is built from 18 residues. CDR3 bases: TGTGCCAGCACCCAAAACAGCCTCGAAGGGGGTAGGAGTGAAAAACTGTTTTTT. Its translation is CASTQNSLEGGRSEKLFF.

About this clone: This same CDR3 is encoded by further DNA sequences in the sample. This chain joins TRBV5-6 and TRBJ1-2; D not certain. Trimming pared 1 base from V and 2 bases from J, leaving 3 bases between. Germline-derived CDR1 and CDR2 are SGHDT and YYEEEE. There are 12 residues in the CDR3. CDR3 sequence reads: CASSLRNYGYTF. DNA of the CDR3: TGTGCCAGCAGCTTGAGGAACTATGGCTACACCTTC.

The chain has TRBV5-1 and TRBJ2-7; the match to TRBD1 covers 8 bases. The CDR3 totals 15 residues. With V trimmed by 4 bases and J by 2 bases, 8 bases remained unmatched. Germline V lookup: CDR1 SGHRS, CDR2 YFSETQ. DNA of the CDR3: TGCGCCAGCAGCCTCGGGACAGGAGGACCCTACGAGCAGTACTTC. Encoded protein: CASSLGTGGPYEQYF.

This chain uses TRBV9 with TRBJ2-7; the D gene could be TRBD1 or TRBD2 (5 bases each). CDR3 length: 13 residues. Deletions cut 4 bases from V and 4 bases from J, with 12 bases between. Germline-derived CDR1 and CDR2 are SGDLS and YYNGEE. This CDR3 is CASSNEGEYEQYF. The CDR3 region has the DNA TGTGCCAGCAGCAACGAAGGGGAGTACGAGCAGTACTTC.

On this clone itself: Germline and junction disagree at one end, which may indicate a read error. The chain recombines TRBV7-2 with TRBJ1-1, with D perhaps matching TRBD1 (5 bases). CDR1 and CDR2 (germline): SGHTA, FQGNSA. This CDR3 has 12 amino acids. CDR3 bases: TGTGCCAGCAGCTTATACGGACAAGAAGTTTTCTTT. It encodes CASSLYGQEVFF.

The chain recombines TRBV6-1 with TRBJ1-5, with D tentatively TRBD1 (6 bases). This CDR3 spans 14 amino acids. Trimming stripped 6 bases from V and 7 bases from J, with 16 bases between. Germline V gene data show CDR1 as MNHNS and CDR2 as SASEGT. The CDR3 nucleotides are TGTGCCAGCAGCCAGGGGAATTTTGGACAGCCCCAGCATTTT. This sequence encodes CASSQGNFGQPQHF.

The rearrangement uses TRBV6-5 and TRBJ1-4; no reliable D call. This CDR3 has 13 residues. Germline CDR1 MNHEY, CDR2 SVGAGI. V was clipped by 6 bases and J by 8 bases, with 13 bases between them. The CDR3 reads CASRKSLGEKLFF. The CDR3 coding sequence is TGTGCCAGCAGGAAATCCCTCGGGGAAAAACTGTTTTTT.

The V call is TRBV19, the J call TRBJ1-5; D is undetermined. The CDR3 runs 13 residues. The germline CDR1 and CDR2 sequences are LNHDA and SQIVND (reference sequence). Trimming cost V 0 bases and J 3 bases, with 3 bases left between them. The CDR3: CASSIEVNQPQHF. CDR3 nucleotide sequence: TGTGCCAGTAGTATAGAAGTCAATCAGCCCCAGCATTTT.

This chain uses TRBV29-1 with TRBJ1-2; 8 bases match TRBD1. The CDR3 is 16 amino acids. Losses at the gene ends were 7 bases for V and 4 bases for J; bases not matched to a gene: 17. Germline V gene sequence: CDR1 SQVTM, CDR2 ANQGSEA. The CDR3 nucleotides are TGCAGCGCCCAGGTGGCAGGGGGCGATTTCAGCTATGGCTACACCTTC. Its translation is CSAQVAGGDFSYGYTF. Based on the CDR3 plus reference TRBV29-1 and TRBJ1-2, the full variable domain is SAVISQKPSRDICQRGTSLTIQCQVDSQVTMMFWYRQQPGQSLTLIATANQGSEATYESGFVIDKFPISRPNLTFSTLTVSNMSPEDSSIYLCSAQVAGGDFSYGYTFGSGTRLTVV.

The chain combines TRBV4-2 with TRBJ1-2; 8 nucleotides line up with TRBD1. From germline, CDR1 is LGHNA and CDR2 YNFKEQ. The trim removed 1 base at V and 5 bases at J, leaving 6 bases unmatched. This CDR3 contains 15 residues. DNA for the CDR3: TGTGCCAGCAGCCAAGCGACAGGGGTTGATTATGGCTACACCTTC. Translated, it gives CASSQATGVDYGYTF.

This rearrangement joins TRBV5-1 to TRBJ1-6; D unclear. CDR1 SGHRS and CDR2 YFSETQ come from the germline V gene. The CDR3 loop spans 14 amino acids. Trimming removed 0 bases at V and 7 bases at J, with 8 bases between. CDR3 protein: CASSLAQRNSPLHF. CDR3 DNA sequence: TGCGCCAGCAGCTTGGCACAACGAAATTCACCCCTCCACTTT.

The chain employs TRBV4-3 and TRBJ2-7; 9 bases agree with TRBD1. The CDR3 covers 15 residues. With 0 bases clipped from V and 6 bases from J, the junction kept 6 bases outside the gene matches. CDR1 and CDR2 (germline): LGHNA, YSLEER. The CDR3 DNA is TGCGCCAGCAGCCAAGATGACAGGGGGGTCTTCGAGCAGTACTTC. Protein sequence: CASSQDDRGVFEQYF.

V gene TRBV4-1 combines with J gene TRBJ1-6, with TRBD1 matching 8 bases. Trimming took 0 bases from V and 7 from J; bases not matched to a gene: 5. Per the germline V gene, CDR1 is MGHRA and CDR2 is YSYEKL. The CDR3 contains 16 residues. CDR3 coding DNA: TGCGCCAGCAGCCAAGACGTCAGGGGGCCCAATTCACCCCTCCACTTT. Amino acids: CASSQDVRGPNSPLHF.